The source of this TCR beta chain is a study of T cells after yellow fever vaccination. Study-level results: The CD4 compartment and the CD8 compartment contained a small share of clonotypes in common. Among primary-vaccination clones, most reappeared after the booster, at just under 98% for CD4 and more than 85% for CD8.

There are a few counts of this clonotype. Its target is unknown. Germline V gene data show CDR1 as SGHTA and CDR2 as FQGNSA. V was trimmed by 5 bases and J by 5 bases, leaving 14 bases between them. CDR3 length: 14 amino acids. Researchers made TCR cDNA using 5'RACE template switching, and this step added a universal primer site and UMIs. Each CDR3 protein gets one entry after TCRdb re-called the 5' RACE reads with MiXCR. The table shows around 400,000 distinct CDR3 sequences, with more than 9% occurring only once. Sequenced material: PBMCs, taken on the day of the first yellow fever vaccination. The sequence came from a man in his late teens or twenties who received the YFV17D yellow fever vaccine. The chain is built from TRBV7-2 and TRBJ2-3, with D perhaps TRBD2 (7 bases). The DNA for the CDR3 is TGTGCCAGCAGCGAGGGGGGGGGCCAAGATACGCAGTATTTT. Residues: CASSEGGGQDTQYF.